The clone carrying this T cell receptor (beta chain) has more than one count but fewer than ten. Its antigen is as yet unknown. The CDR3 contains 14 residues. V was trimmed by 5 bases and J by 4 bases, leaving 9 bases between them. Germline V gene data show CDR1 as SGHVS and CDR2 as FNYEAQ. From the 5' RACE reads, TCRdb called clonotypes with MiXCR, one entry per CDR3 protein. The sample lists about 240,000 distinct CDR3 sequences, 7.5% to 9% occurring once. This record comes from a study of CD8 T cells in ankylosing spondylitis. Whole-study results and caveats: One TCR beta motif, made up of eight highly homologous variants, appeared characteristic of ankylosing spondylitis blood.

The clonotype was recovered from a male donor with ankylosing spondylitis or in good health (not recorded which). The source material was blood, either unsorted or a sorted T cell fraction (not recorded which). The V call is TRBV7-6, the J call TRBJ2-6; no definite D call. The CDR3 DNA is TGTGCCAGCAGCCCCCGGACGGGGGCCAACGTCCTGACTTTC. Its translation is CASSPRTGANVLTF.